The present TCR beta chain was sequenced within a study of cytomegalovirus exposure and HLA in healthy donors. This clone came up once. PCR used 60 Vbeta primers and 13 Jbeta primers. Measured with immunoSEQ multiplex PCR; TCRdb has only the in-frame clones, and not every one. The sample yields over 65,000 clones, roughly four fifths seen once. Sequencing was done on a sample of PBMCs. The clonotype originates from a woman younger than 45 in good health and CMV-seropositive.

In DNA, the CDR3 is TGTGCCAGCAGTATTACAGGCTATGGCTACACCTTC. Translating it yields CASSITGYGYTF. V gene TRBV28 combines with J gene TRBJ1-2; D might be TRBD1 (5 bases). The germline V and J ends were trimmed by 5 bases and 4 bases, with 8 bases remaining between them. Germline CDR1 MDHEN, CDR2 SYDVKM. The CDR3 runs 12 residues.